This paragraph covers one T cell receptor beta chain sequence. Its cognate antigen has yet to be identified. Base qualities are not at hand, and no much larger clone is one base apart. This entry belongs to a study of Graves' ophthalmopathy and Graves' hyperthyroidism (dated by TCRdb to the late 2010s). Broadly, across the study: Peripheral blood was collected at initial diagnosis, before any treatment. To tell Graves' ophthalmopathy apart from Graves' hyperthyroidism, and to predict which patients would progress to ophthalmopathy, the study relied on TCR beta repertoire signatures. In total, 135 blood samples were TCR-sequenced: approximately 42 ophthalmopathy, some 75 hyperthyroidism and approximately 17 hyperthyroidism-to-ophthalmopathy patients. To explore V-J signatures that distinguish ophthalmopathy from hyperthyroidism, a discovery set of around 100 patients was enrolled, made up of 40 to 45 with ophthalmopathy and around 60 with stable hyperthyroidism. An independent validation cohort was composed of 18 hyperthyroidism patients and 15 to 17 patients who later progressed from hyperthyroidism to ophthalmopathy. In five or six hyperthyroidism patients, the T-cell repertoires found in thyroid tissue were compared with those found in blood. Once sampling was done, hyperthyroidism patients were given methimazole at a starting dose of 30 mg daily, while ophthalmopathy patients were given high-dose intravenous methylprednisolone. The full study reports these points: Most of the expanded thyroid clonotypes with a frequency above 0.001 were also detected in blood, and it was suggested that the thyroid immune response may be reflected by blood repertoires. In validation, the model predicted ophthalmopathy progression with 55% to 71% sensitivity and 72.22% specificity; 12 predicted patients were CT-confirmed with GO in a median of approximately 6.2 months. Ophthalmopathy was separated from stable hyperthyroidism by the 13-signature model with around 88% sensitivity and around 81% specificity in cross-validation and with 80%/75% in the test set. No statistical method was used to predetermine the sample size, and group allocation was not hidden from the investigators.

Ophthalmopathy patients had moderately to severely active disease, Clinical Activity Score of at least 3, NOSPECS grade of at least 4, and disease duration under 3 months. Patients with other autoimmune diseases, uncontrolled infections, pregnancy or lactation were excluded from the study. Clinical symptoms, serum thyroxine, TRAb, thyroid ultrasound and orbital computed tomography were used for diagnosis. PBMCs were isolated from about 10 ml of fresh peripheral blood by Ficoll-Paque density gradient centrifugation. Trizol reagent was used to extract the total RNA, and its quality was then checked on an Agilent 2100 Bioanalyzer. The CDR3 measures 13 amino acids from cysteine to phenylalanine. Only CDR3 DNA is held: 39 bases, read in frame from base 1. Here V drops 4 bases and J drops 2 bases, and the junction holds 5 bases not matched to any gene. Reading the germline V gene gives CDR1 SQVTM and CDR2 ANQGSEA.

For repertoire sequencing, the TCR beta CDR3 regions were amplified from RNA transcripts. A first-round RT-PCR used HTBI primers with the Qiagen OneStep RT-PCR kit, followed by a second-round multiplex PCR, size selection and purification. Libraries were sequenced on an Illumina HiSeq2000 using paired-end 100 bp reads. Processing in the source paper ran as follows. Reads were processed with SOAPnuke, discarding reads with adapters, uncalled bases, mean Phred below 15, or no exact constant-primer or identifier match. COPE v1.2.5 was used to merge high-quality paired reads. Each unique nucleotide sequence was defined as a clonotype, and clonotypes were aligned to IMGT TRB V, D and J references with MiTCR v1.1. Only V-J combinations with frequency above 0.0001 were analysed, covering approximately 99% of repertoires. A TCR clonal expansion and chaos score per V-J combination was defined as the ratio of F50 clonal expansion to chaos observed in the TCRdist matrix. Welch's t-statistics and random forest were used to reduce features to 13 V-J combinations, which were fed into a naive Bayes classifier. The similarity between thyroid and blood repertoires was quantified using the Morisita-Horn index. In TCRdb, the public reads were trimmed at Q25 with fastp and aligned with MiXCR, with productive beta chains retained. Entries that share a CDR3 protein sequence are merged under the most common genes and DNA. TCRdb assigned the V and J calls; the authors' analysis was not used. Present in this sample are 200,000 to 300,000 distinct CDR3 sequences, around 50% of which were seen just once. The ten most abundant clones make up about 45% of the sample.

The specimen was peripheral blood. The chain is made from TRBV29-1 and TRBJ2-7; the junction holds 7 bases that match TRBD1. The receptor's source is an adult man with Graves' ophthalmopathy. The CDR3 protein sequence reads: CSVVGDRAYEQYF. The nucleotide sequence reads TGCAGCGTTGTAGGAGACAGGGCCTACGAGCAGTACTTC.